The clone carrying this T cell receptor (beta chain) was counted ten times or more. Its antigen is not identified. From the 5' RACE reads, TCRdb called clonotypes with MiXCR, one entry per CDR3 protein. Altogether some 70,000 distinct CDR3 sequences are present, around 3% being singletons, with the ten largest covering approximately 3.7%. This record belongs to a study of neurological immune-mediated disorders. The unsorted libraries originated from 2 million PBMCs that had been stored at -80 C. General observations from the study: Phylogenetic grouping assigned the repertoires of 18 of 34 multiple sclerosis patients to a single related-CDR3 cluster, representing a possible signature. The greatest degree of TCR clonal expansion was observed in HTLV-1-associated myelopathy, with the lowest in multiple sclerosis, below that of healthy controls.

Germline CDR1 is SGHAT and CDR2 is FQNNGV. Trimming shortened V by 5 bases and J by 8 bases, and 15 bases separated the two germline ends. There are 14 residues in the CDR3. Sequencing was performed on PBMCs. This sequence was found in a man aged 40-55 years with multiple sclerosis. The V gene is TRBV11-2, the J gene TRBJ1-4; no clear D gene. Here the CDR3 DNA reads TGTGCCAGCAGCGTAAGAATTTTCCAAGAAAAACTGTTTTTT. Translated, it gives CASSVRIFQEKLFF. Drawing the rest from reference TRBV11-2 and TRBJ1-4, the complete variable domain is EAGVAQSPRYKIIEKRQSVAFWCNPISGHATLYWYQQILGQGPKLLIQFQNNGVVDDSQLPKDRFSAERLKGVDSTLKIQPAKLEDSAVYLCASSVRIFQEKLFFGSGTQLSVL.